This TCR beta chain stems from a study of cytomegalovirus exposure and HLA in healthy donors. Study-level background: The 120 or so validation repertoires used a platform that matched the one used for the approximately 670 first-cohort repertoires, as a later analysis reported. Findings and limits, study-wide: Associated with cytomegalovirus, according to the listing, were 164 TCR beta chains. The classifier, whose performance was assessed in both the original and validation cohorts, reportedly diagnosed cytomegalovirus status with high specificity and sensitivity. Rare sequences made up most TCRs, while some public TCRs were found in many donors.

Worth noting for this clone: Its matching antigen is unknown.

TCRdb's table, derived via immunoSEQ multiplex PCR, lists solely in-frame clones and lacks some. The sample consists of tens of thousands of clones, approximately 90% of them appearing once. With 4 bases clipped from V and 9 bases from J, the junction kept 10 bases outside the gene matches. The germline CDR1 and CDR2 sequences are LNHDA and SQIVND (reference sequence). The CDR3 loop spans 15 amino acids. The receptor was derived from a woman aged 18-35 years in good health and CMV-seropositive. The sample consisted of PBMCs. The genes are TRBV19 and TRBJ2-1; 9 positions match TRBD1. DNA for the CDR3: TGTGCCAGTAGTACCCGACAGGGGGGTATCGGTGAGCAGTTCTTC. Its protein product is CASSTRQGGIGEQFF. Supplemented by reference TRBV19 and TRBJ2-1, the full variable domain reads DGGITQSPKYLFRKEGQNVTLSCEQNLNHDAMYWYRQDPGQGLRLIYYSQIVNDFQKGDIAEGYSVSREKKESFPLTVTSAQKNPTAFYLCASSTRQGGIGEQFFGPGTRLTVL.